The 29 T cell receptor beta chains listed next were all sequenced from one sample in a study of blood T cell repertoires in COVID-19. Clones were read by immunoSEQ multiplex PCR, and TCRdb kept only the in-frame ones, dropping some. The table records about 110,000 clones, approximately 87% of them present only once. The sample consisted of peripheral blood. The origin of the receptors is a woman aged 55 to 70 with acute or convalescent COVID-19.

The chain carries TRBV4-1 and TRBJ1-5; D is possibly TRBD1 (5 bases). Trimming stripped 3 bases from V and 1 base from J, with 13 bases between. Per the germline V gene, CDR1 is MGHRA and CDR2 is YSYEKL. The CDR3 extends over 16 amino acids. The chain's CDR3 is CASSHGALMSNQPQHF. The CDR3 nucleotides are TGCGCCAGCAGCCATGGGGCACTGATGAGCAATCAGCCCCAGCATTTT.

The genes are TRBV12-5 and TRBJ2-2, with TRBD1 as a possible D gene (6 bases). Between the trimmed V and J ends, which lost 7 bases and 1 base, there was a span of 10 bases. CDR3 length: 14 residues. Germline values: CDR1 LGHNT, CDR2 FRNRAP. In DNA, the CDR3 is TGTGCTAGTGCCGTGACAGGGAACACCGGGGAGCTGTTTTTT. It specifies CASAVTGNTGELFF.

The rearrangement joins TRBV12-2 to TRBJ2-1; the table's D call, TRBD2, was not checked against the DNA. TRBV12-2 is classified as a pseudogene. The CDR3 loop spans 15 amino acids. This chain's CDR3 is CASRPPGLADNEQFF. The CDR3 DNA follows: TGTGCAAGTCGCCCACCGGGACTAGCGGACAATGAGCAGTTCTTC.

V usage is TRBV3-1 (or the pseudogene TRBV3-2) and J usage is TRBJ1-4, with 7 bases matching TRBD1. With 4 bases clipped from V and 3 bases from J, the junction kept 2 bases outside the gene matches. The CDR3 loop spans 14 amino acids. Germline lookup yields CDR1 LGHDT and CDR2 YNNKEL (reference sequence). For the CDR3, the DNA is TGTGCCAGCAGCCGGGACAGCGCTAATGAAAAACTGTTTTTT. This gives the protein CASSRDSANEKLFF.

The chain joins TRBV5-1 to TRBJ1-4; D not resolved. The CDR3 is 15 residues long. Per germline, CDR1 SGHRS and CDR2 YFSETQ. V lost 5 bases, J lost 0 bases, and 11 bases lay in between. The CDR3 is CASSGQHATNEKLFF. CDR3 in DNA: TGCGCCAGCAGTGGGCAACACGCAACTAATGAAAAACTGTTTTTT. Full variable domain (rest looked up from reference TRBV5-1 and TRBJ1-4): KAGVTQTPRYLIKTRGQQVTLSCSPISGHRSVSWYQQTPGQGLQFLFEYFSETQRNKGNFPGRFSGRQFSNSRSEMNVSTLELGDSALYLCASSGQHATNEKLFFGSGTQLSVL.

This clone was seen a single time. The chain combines TRBV5-1 with TRBJ2-3; D is uncertain. Trimming stripped 4 bases from V and 0 bases from J, with 12 bases between. Germline V lookup: CDR1 SGHRS, CDR2 YFSETQ. The CDR3 has 15 amino acids. CDR3 region: CASSATGLSTDTQYF. DNA of the CDR3: TGCGCCAGCAGCGCGACTGGGTTAAGCACAGATACGCAGTATTTT.

The rearrangement uses TRBV6-5 and TRBJ1-1; TRBD1 is a possible D gene (5 bases). The CDR3 is 12 amino acids. Germline V lookup: CDR1 MNHEY, CDR2 SVGAGI. Trimming pared 7 bases from V and 9 bases from J, leaving 15 bases between. CDR3 DNA sequence: TGTGCCAGCAATAATCAGGGTGGTAAAGCTTTCTTT. It translates to CASNNQGGKAFF.

The chain links TRBV28 to TRBJ1-1; D remains unclear. V dropped 3 bases and J dropped 10 bases, with 12 bases sitting between them. The CDR3 sequence is 12 residues long. The germline CDR1 and CDR2 sequences are MDHEN and SYDVKM. The CDR3 loop is CASSFGQVGAFF. The CDR3 DNA follows: TGTGCCAGCAGTTTCGGCCAGGTCGGAGCTTTCTTT.

J is TRBJ1-2 and V is TRBV27; D is ambiguous. V dropped 6 bases and J dropped 4 bases, with 21 bases sitting between them. Germline CDR1 MNHEY, CDR2 SMNVEV (reference sequence). The CDR3 contains 16 residues. The CDR3 nucleotides read TGTGCCAGCAGACAAGGGTTTGGGGAGCGGGCCTATGGCTACACCTTC. Translating gives CASRQGFGERAYGYTF.

The rearrangement joins TRBV9 to TRBJ1-6; 9 bases align to TRBD1. The CDR3 extends over 14 amino acids. CDR1 is SGDLS, CDR2 YYNGEE, per germline. J lost 9 bases, V lost 4 bases, and 5 bases had no gene match. CDR3 nucleotides: TGTGCCAGCAGCCTGACAGGGGGGGGTTCACCCCTCCACTTT. It yields the protein CASSLTGGGSPLHF.

A single count supports this clone. V and J are TRBV27 and TRBJ1-1; TRBD1 agrees at 9 bases. This CDR3 contains 18 residues. Germline V gives CDR1 MNHEY, CDR2 SMNVEV (reference sequence). V gave up 4 bases and J gave up 1 base; unmatched junction bases: 13. The DNA of the CDR3 is TGTGCCAGCAGTTCGCACCCCAAACAGGGGGCGCGGAACACTGAAGCTTTCTTT. Protein product: CASSSHPKQGARNTEAFF.

V and J are TRBV5-1 and TRBJ1-2; 8 positions match TRBD1. The germline CDR1 and CDR2 sequences are SGHRS and YFSETQ. This CDR3 has 15 amino acids. V was pared by 5 bases and J by 2 bases, with 8 bases of the junction left unmatched. Here the CDR3 DNA reads TGCGCCAGCAGAGCCCAGGGGGCGCCGAACTATGGCTACACCTTC. Protein: CASRAQGAPNYGYTF.

The gene calls are TRBV18 and TRBJ2-7, with D possibly TRBD1 on 5 matching bases. Germline V lookup: CDR1 KGHSH, CDR2 LQKENI. The ends were cut back, 0 bases at V and 4 bases at J, with 10 bases in the middle. The CDR3 loop spans 14 amino acids. The CDR3 spells CASSPPGLLYEQYF. In DNA, the CDR3 is TGTGCCAGCTCACCACCGGGGCTCTTGTACGAGCAGTACTTC.

The chain employs TRBV11-1 and TRBJ2-7, with 7 positions matching TRBD2. The CDR3 has 15 amino acids. V gave up 5 bases and J gave up 3 bases; unmatched junction bases: 10. Looked up from germline, CDR1 is SGHAT and CDR2 is FQDESV (reference sequence). The CDR3, as DNA: TGTGCCAGCAGCCCCCGGACGGGGAGGGACTACGAGCAGTACTTC. It codes for CASSPRTGRDYEQYF.

The rearrangement links TRBV7-3 to TRBJ2-1; TRBD2 agrees at 9 bases. V was pared by 5 bases and J by 11 bases, with 13 bases of the junction left unmatched. The CDR3 consists of 15 residues. Germline V gives CDR1 SGHTA, CDR2 FQGTGA. The CDR3 is CASSERGPSGEQQFF. The CDR3, as DNA: TGTGCCAGCAGCGAACGGGGTCCTAGCGGGGAGCAGCAGTTCTTC.

The V gene is TRBV24-1, the J gene TRBJ1-1; D is possibly TRBD1 (5 bases). Deletions cut 2 bases from V and 8 bases from J, with 11 bases between. The CDR3 covers 13 residues. Germline V lookup: CDR1 KGHDR, CDR2 SFDVKD. The CDR3: CATSDSLRTEAFF. DNA for the CDR3: TGTGCCACCAGTGATTCGTTACGGACAGAAGCTTTCTTT.

CDR3 protein: CASSQTDSASNQPQHF. CDR3 in DNA: TGTGCCAGCAGCCAAACAGACAGTGCGAGCAATCAGCCCCAGCATTTT. The J gene is TRBJ1-5, the V gene TRBV3-1 (or the pseudogene TRBV3-2); TRBD1 might be the D (5 bases). The CDR3 extends over 16 amino acids. Between the trimmed V and J ends, which lost 2 bases and 1 base, there was a span of 12 bases. Germline CDR1 and CDR2: LGHDT and YNNKEL (reference sequence).

The chain combines TRBV11-2 with TRBJ2-2; TRBD2 is a possible D gene (5 bases). Germline V gene data show CDR1 as SGHAT and CDR2 as FQNNGV. This CDR3 has 15 amino acids. The V end lost 4 bases, the J end lost 7 bases, and 16 bases lay between the germline ends. The CDR3 spells CASSSQGRGNGELFF. The DNA of the CDR3 is TGTGCCAGCAGCTCCCAAGGTCGGGGTAACGGGGAGCTGTTTTTT.

The chain has TRBV13 and TRBJ2-5, with 7 bases fitting TRBD2. Germline trimming cut 5 bases from V and 5 bases from J; bases unmatched to any gene: 8. Germline CDR1 reads PRHDT; CDR2 reads FYEKMQ (reference sequence). This CDR3 contains 14 residues. In nucleotides, the CDR3 is TGTGCCAGCAGCCACCGACTAGCTGGGGAGACCCAGTACTTC. Translation: CASSHRLAGETQYF.

The chain is built from TRBV19 and TRBJ1-3; D is undetermined. There are 16 residues in the CDR3. V lost 6 bases, J lost 3 bases, and 18 bases lay in between. Germline CDR1 is LNHDA and CDR2 is SQIVND (reference sequence). CDR3 DNA: TGTGCCAGTAGACGACCGGCGGGCGCTGATGGAAACACCATATATTTT. Residues: CASRRPAGADGNTIYF.

V and J are TRBV24-1 and TRBJ1-4, with D perhaps TRBD1 (6 bases). This CDR3 comprises 13 residues. V dropped 4 bases and J dropped 11 bases, with 13 bases sitting between them. Germline CDR1 reads KGHDR; CDR2 reads SFDVKD. CDR3 DNA sequence: TGTGCCACCAGTGAACTTACAACAGGGAAACTGTTTTTT. It is translated as CATSELTTGKLFF.

V is TRBV28 and J is TRBJ2-7, with 10 bases aligning to TRBD2. The germline V gene has CDR1 MDHEN and CDR2 SYDVKM. V shed 6 bases, J shed 5 bases, and the junction held 10 bases outside the gene matches. The CDR3 sequence is 15 residues long. The CDR3 DNA sequence: TGTGCCAGCAGCCCTTGGGTAGCGGGAGGCCACGAGCAGTACTTC. It encodes CASSPWVAGGHEQYF.

The genes are TRBV27 and TRBJ1-2; maybe TRBD1 (5 bases). This CDR3 has 13 residues. Trimming removed 4 bases at V and 4 bases at J, with 10 bases between. Germline assignment: CDR1 MNHEY and CDR2 SMNVEV (reference sequence). The CDR3 nucleotides read TGTGCCAGCAGTTATGGGGCCGGCTATGGCTACACCTTC. This sequence encodes CASSYGAGYGYTF.

The rearrangement links TRBV19 to TRBJ1-2, with D perhaps matching TRBD1 (6 bases). Per germline, CDR1 LNHDA and CDR2 SQIVND (reference sequence). Trimming removed 3 bases at V and 0 bases at J, with 23 bases between. This CDR3 spans 19 amino acids. CDR3 DNA sequence: TGTGCCAGTAGTATGTGGGGTGGATCCGGACAGCCAGCTAACTATGGCTACACCTTC. It encodes CASSMWGGSGQPANYGYTF.

This rearrangement joins TRBV5-4 to TRBJ1-1; 7 bases are a match to TRBD1. The CDR3 consists of 15 residues. Losses at the gene ends were 4 bases for V and 1 base for J; bases not matched to a gene: 7. Looked up from germline, CDR1 is SGHNT and CDR2 is YYREEE (reference sequence). Written as DNA, the CDR3 is TGTGCCAGCAGCCTACCCGGGACAGCGAACACTGAAGCTTTCTTT. Translated, it gives CASSLPGTANTEAFF. The variable domain in full, completed from reference TRBV5-4 and TRBJ1-1, reads ETGVTQSPTHLIKTRGQQVTLRCSSQSGHNTVSWYQQALGQGPQFIFQYYREEENGRGNFPPRFSGLQFPNYSSELNVNALELDDSALYLCASSLPGTANTEAFFGQGTRLTVV.

The V call is TRBV5-1, the J call TRBJ2-6, with TRBD1 matching over 9 bases. Germline V CDR1 and CDR2: SGHRS, YFSETQ. Germline trimming cut 6 bases from V and 0 bases from J; bases unmatched to any gene: 7. This CDR3 spans 17 amino acids. CDR3 coding DNA: TGCGCCAGCACAAGGACAGGGGCTACCTCTGGGGCCAACGTCCTGACTTTC. This encodes CASTRTGATSGANVLTF.

V and J are TRBV27 and TRBJ2-2, with TRBD2 identical over 9 bases. This CDR3 has 18 residues. Trimming at V came to 6 bases and at J to 0 bases, leaving 11 bases not matched to a gene. CDR1 MNHEY and CDR2 SMNVEV come from the germline V gene (reference sequence). The CDR3 protein is CASRFPSGGPANTGELFF. In nucleotides, the CDR3 is TGTGCCAGCAGATTCCCCAGCGGGGGGCCAGCGAACACCGGGGAGCTGTTTTTT.

This chain connects TRBV7-2 to TRBJ1-1, with D tentatively TRBD1 (6 bases). Germline V CDR1 and CDR2: SGHTA, FQGNSA. This CDR3 contains 14 residues. V shed 5 bases and J shed 1 base, with 11 bases lying between them. This CDR3 is CASSEPRGNTEAFF. Here the CDR3 DNA reads TGTGCCAGCAGCGAACCCAGGGGGAACACTGAAGCTTTCTTT.

The rearrangement links TRBV5-1 to TRBJ2-2, with D unclear. V dropped 0 bases and J dropped 1 base, with 4 bases sitting between them. The CDR3 sequence is 14 residues long. CDR1 is SGHRS and CDR2 is YFSETQ in the germline V gene. The CDR3 here is CASSLDRNTGELFF. In DNA form, the CDR3 reads TGCGCCAGCAGCTTGGACAGGAACACCGGGGAGCTGTTTTTT.